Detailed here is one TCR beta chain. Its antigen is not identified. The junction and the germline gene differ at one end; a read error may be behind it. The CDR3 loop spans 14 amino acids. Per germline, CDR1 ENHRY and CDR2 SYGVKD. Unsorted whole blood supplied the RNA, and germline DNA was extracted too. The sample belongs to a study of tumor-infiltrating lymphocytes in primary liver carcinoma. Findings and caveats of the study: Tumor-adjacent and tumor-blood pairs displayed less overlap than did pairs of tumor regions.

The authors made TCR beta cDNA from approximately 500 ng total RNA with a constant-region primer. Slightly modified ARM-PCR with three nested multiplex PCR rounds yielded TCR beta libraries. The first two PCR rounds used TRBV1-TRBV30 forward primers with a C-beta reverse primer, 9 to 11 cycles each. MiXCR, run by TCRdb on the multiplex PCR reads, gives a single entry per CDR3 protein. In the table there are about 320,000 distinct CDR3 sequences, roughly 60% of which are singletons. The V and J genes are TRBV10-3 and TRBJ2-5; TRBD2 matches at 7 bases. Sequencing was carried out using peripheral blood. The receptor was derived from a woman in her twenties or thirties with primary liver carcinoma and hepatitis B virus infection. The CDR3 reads CAISGGGSREAQYF. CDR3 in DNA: TGTGCCATCAGTGGAGGCGGCAGTCGGGAGGCCCAGTATTTC.